Detailed here is one TCR beta chain. The target antigen is unknown. TCRdb passed the 5' RACE reads through MiXCR, listing each CDR3 protein once. The sample lists more than 250,000 distinct CDR3 sequences, 15% to 20% seen once, with roughly 24% in the top ten. The entry originates in a study of T-cell memory formation after mild COVID-19. The germline V gene encodes CDR1 MDHEN and CDR2 SYDVKM. The CDR3 has 13 amino acids. V was clipped by 6 bases and J by 10 bases, with 16 bases between them. Overall study results and limits: The study found contracting CD4+ clones mainly in CM and EM and contracting CD8+ clones in EMRA. The authors did not confirm SARS-CoV-2 specificity of second-wave clones peaking day 37.

The sequence came from a man between 18 and 35 years old who had mild COVID-19 (a few samples of this study predate the infection). Cell type and time point are not known. The genes are TRBV28 and TRBJ2-1, with TRBD1 as a possible D gene (5 bases). The sample taken for sequencing was PBMCs or a T cell subset sorted from them (not recorded which). The CDR3 is CASRRQSLGEQFF. CDR3 nucleotides: TGTGCCAGCAGAAGACAGAGCCTCGGAGAGCAGTTCTTC. Variable domain in full (rest from reference TRBV28 and TRBJ2-1): DVKVTQSSRYLVKRTGEKVFLECVQDMDHENMFWYRQDPGLGLRLIYFSYDVKMKEKGDIPEGYSVSREKKERFSLILESASTNQTSMYLCASRRQSLGEQFFGPGTRLTVL.